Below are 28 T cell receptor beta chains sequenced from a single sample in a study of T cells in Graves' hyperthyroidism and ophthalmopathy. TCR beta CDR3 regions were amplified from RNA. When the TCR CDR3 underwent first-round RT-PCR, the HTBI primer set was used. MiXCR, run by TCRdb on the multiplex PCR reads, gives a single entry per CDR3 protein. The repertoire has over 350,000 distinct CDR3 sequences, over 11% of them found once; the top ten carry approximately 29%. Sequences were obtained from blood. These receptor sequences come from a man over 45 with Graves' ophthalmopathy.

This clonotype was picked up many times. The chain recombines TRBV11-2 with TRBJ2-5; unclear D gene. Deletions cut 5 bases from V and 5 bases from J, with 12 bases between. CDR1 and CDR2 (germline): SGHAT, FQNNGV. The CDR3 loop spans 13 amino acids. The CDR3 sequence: CASSPTTVETQYF. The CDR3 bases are TGTGCCAGCAGCCCTACAACCGTTGAGACCCAGTACTTC.

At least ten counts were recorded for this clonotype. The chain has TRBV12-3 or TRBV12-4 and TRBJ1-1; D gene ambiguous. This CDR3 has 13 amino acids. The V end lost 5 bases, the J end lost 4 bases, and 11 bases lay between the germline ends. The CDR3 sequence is CASSPNSRTEAFF. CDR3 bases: TGTGCCAGCAGTCCCAATTCCCGCACTGAAGCTTTCTTT.

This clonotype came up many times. The CDR3 loop reads CSARGPGPAEEPQHF. The CDR3 nucleotides are TGCAGTGCTAGAGGGCCGGGTCCAGCTGAGGAACCCCAGCATTTT. The chain is built from TRBV20-1 and TRBJ1-5, with D uncertain. Germline V gene lookup returns CDR1 DFQATT and CDR2 SNEGSKA (reference sequence). This CDR3 has 15 residues. V lost 1 base, J lost 10 bases, and 20 bases lay in between.

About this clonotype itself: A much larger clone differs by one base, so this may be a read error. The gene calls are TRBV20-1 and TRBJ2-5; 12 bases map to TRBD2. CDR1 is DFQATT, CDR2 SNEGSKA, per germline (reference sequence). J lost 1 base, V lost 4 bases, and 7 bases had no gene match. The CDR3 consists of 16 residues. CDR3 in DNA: TGCAGTGCTATGAGACTAGCGGGAGCCACCCAAGAGACCCAGTACTTC. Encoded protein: CSAMRLAGATQETQYF.

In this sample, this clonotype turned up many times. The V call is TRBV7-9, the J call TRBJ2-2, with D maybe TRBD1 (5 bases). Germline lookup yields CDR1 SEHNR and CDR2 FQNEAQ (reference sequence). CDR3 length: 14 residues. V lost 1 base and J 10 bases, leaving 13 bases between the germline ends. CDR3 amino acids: CASSLGQGILELFF. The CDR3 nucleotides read TGTGCCAGCAGCTTAGGCCAGGGAATCTTGGAGCTGTTTTTT.

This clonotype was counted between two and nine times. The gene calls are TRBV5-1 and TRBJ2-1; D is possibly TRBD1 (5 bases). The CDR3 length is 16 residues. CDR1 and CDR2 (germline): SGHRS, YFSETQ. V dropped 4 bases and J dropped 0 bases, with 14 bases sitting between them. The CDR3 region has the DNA TGCGCCAGCAGCCCGTCACCTGGGGCCTCCTACAATGAGCAGTTCTTC. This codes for CASSPSPGASYNEQFF. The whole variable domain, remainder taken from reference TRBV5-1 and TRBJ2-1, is KAGVTQTPRYLIKTRGQQVTLSCSPISGHRSVSWYQQTPGQGLQFLFEYFSETQRNKGNFPGRFSGRQFSNSRSEMNVSTLELGDSALYLCASSPSPGASYNEQFFGPGTRLTVL.

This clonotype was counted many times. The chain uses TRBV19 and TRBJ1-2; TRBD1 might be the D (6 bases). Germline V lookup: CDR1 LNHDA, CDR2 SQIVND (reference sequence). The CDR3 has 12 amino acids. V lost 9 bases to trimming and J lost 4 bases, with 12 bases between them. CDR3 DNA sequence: TGTGCCAGCACGGACAGCTTCTATGGCTACACCTTC. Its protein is CASTDSFYGYTF.

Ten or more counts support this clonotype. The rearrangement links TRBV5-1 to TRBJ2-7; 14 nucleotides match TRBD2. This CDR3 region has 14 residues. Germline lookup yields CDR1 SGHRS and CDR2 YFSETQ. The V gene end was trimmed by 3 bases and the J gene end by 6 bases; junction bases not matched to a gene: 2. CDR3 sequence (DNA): TGCGCCAGCAGCTCAGGGACTAGCGGGGGCGAGCAGTACTTC. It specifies CASSSGTSGGEQYF.

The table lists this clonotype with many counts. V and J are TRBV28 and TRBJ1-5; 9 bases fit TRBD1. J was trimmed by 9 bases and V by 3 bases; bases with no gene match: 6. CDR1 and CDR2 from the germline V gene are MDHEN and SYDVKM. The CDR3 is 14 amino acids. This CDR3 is CASSFRDRVWPQHF. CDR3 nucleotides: TGTGCCAGCAGTTTCCGGGACAGGGTTTGGCCCCAGCATTTT.

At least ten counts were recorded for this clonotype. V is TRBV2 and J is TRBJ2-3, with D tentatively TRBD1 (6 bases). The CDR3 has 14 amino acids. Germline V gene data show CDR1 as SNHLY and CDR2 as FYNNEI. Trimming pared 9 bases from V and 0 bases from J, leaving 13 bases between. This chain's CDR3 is CASNRVESTDTQYF. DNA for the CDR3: TGTGCCAGTAACAGGGTTGAGAGCACAGATACGCAGTATTTT.

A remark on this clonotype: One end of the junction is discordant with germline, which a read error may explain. CDR3 amino acids: CAGNILASSTDTRYF. Written as DNA, the CDR3 is TGTGCCGGCAACATACTAGCGTCTAGCACAGATACGCGGTATTTT. This rearrangement joins TRBV2 to TRBJ2-3, with TRBD2 identical over 7 bases. CDR3 length: 15 residues. Germline V CDR1 and CDR2: SNHLY, FYNNEI.

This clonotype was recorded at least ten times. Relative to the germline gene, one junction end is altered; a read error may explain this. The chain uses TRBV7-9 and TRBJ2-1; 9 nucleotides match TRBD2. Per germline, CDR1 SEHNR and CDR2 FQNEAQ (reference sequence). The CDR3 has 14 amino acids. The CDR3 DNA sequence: TGTGCCAGCAGTTTAGCGGGAGACGGTATTGAGCAGTTCTTC. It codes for CASSLAGDGIEQFF.

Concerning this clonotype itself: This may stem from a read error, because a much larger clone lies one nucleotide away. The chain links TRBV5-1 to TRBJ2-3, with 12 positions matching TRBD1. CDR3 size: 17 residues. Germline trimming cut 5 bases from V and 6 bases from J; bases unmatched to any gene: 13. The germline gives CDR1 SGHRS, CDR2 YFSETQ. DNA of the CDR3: TGCGCCAGCAGGCCCGTCCCGGGACAGGGGGCGGGGGATACGCAGTATTTT. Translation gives CASRPVPGQGAGDTQYF.

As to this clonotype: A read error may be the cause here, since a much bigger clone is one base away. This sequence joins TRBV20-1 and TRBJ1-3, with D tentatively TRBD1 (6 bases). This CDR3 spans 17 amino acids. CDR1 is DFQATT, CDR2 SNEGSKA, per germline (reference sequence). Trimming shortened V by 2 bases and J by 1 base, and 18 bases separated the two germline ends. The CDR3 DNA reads TGCAGTGCTAGATCCACCAGGACAGTTGATTCTGGAAACACCATATATTTT. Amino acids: CSARSTRTVDSGNTIYF.

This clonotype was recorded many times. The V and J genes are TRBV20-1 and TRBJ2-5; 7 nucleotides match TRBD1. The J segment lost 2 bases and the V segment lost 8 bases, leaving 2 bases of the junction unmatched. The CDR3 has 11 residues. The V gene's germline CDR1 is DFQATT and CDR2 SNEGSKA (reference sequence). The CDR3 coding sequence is TGCAGTATACAGGGGCAAGAGACCCAGTACTTC. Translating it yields CSIQGQETQYF.

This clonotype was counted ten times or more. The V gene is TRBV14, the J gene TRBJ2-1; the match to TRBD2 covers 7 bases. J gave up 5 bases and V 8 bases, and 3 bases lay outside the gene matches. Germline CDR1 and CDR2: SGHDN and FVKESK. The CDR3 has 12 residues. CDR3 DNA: TGTGCCAGCGGAGGGACTAACAATGAGCAGTTCTTC. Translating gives CASGGTNNEQFF.

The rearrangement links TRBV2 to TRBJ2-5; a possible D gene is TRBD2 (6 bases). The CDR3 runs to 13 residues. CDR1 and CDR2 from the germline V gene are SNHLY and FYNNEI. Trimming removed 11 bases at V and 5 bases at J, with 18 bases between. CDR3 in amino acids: CALGRQSGETQYF. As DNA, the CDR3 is TGTGCCCTGGGGCGGCAGAGCGGGGAGACCCAGTACTTC.

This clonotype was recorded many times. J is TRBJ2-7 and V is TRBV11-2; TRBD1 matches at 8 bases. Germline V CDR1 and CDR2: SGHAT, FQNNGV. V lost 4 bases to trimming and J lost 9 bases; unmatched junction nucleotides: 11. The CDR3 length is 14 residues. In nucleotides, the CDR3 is TGTGCCAGCAGCTCAGGCGGGACAGGATTTTGGCAGTACTTC. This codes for CASSSGGTGFWQYF.

The CDR3 is CASSLLGRSSYNEQFF. The CDR3 DNA sequence: TGTGCCAGCAGTTTATTAGGCAGGAGCTCCTACAATGAGCAGTTCTTC. J is TRBJ2-1 and V is TRBV27; no reliable D call. Germline V lookup: CDR1 MNHEY, CDR2 SMNVEV (reference sequence). Trimming took off 1 base at V and 0 bases at J, with 10 bases between the two ends. The CDR3 runs to 16 residues.

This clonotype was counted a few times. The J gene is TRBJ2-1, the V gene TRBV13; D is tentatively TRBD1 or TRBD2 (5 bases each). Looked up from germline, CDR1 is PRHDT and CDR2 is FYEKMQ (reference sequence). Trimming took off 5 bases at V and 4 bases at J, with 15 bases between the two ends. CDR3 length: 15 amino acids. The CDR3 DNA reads TGTGCCAGCAGCCTCATAGGTGGGGGTTACAATGAGCAGTTCTTC. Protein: CASSLIGGGYNEQFF.

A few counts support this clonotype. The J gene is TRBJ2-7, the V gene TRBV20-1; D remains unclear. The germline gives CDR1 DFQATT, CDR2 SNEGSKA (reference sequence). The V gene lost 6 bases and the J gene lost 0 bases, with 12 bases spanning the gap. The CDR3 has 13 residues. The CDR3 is CSAPRPSSYEQYF. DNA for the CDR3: TGCAGTGCGCCCAGACCGAGCTCCTACGAGCAGTACTTC.

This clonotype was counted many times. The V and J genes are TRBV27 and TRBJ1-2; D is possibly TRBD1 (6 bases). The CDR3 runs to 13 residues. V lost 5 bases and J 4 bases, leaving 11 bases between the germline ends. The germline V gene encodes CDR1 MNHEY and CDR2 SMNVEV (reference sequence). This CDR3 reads CASSGSTGYGYTF. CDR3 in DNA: TGTGCCAGCAGTGGATCGACAGGCTATGGCTACACCTTC.

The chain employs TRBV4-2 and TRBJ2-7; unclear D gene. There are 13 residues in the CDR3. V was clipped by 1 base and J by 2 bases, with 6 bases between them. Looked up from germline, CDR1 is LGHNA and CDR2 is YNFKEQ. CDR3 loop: CASSQVLAYEQYF. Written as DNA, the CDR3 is TGTGCCAGCAGCCAAGTTTTAGCCTACGAGCAGTACTTC.

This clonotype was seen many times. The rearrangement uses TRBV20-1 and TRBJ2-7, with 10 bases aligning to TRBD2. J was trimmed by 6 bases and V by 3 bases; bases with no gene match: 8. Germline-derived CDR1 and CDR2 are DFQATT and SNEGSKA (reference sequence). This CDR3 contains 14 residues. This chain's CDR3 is CSASPLAGASEQYF. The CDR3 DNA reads TGCAGTGCTAGCCCGCTAGCGGGAGCTAGCGAGCAGTACTTC.

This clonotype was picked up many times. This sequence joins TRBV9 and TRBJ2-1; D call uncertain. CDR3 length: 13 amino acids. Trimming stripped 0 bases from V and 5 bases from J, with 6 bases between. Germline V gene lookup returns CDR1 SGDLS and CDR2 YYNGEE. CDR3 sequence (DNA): TGTGCCAGCAGCGTAGGTCAGAACAATGAGCAGTTCTTC. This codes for CASSVGQNNEQFF.

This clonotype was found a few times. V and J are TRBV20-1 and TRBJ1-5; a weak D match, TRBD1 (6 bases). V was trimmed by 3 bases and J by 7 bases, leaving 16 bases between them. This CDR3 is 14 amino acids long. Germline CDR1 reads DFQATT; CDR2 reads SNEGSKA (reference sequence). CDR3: CSARSQGKGQPQHF. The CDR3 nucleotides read TGCAGTGCTAGGTCGCAGGGGAAGGGGCAGCCCCAGCATTTT.

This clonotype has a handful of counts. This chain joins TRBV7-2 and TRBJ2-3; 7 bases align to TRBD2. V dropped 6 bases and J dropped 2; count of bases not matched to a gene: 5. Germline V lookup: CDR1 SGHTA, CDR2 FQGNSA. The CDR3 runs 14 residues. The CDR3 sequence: CASSHSGTTDTQYF. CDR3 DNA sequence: TGTGCCAGCAGTCACAGCGGGACCACAGATACGCAGTATTTT.

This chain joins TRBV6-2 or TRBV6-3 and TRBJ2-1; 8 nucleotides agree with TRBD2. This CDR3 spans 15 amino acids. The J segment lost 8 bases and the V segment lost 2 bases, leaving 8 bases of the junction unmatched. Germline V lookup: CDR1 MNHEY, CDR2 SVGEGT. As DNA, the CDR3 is TGTGCCAGCAGTTACCCCCGGGAGGGCGGAGATGAGCAGTTCTTC. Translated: CASSYPREGGDEQFF.